Following are 21 T cell receptor beta chains from one sample sequenced in a study of cytomegalovirus exposure and HLA in healthy donors (dated by TCRdb to 2015 to 2018). The library came from the immunoSEQ multiplex PCR assay. The multiplex PCR relied on a mix of 60 forward primers for TCR Vbeta segments and 13 reverse primers for TCR Jbeta segments. TCRdb retrieved this table from immuneACCESS and kept in-frame rearrangements only. Not all clones are present; in checked studies, unresolved V genes account for under half, and no reason is known for the remainder. This sample comprises roughly 34,000 clones, roughly 67% of them detected only once. The ten top clones hold roughly a tenth of the sample. Sequenced: PBMCs. These receptors originate from a man aged 40-49 years in good health and CMV-seropositive.

The rearrangement joins TRBV9 to TRBJ1-1; a possible D gene is TRBD1 (6 bases). The CDR3 is 16 residues long. Germline V gene data show CDR1 as SGDLS and CDR2 as YYNGEE. V lost 1 base, J lost 0 bases, and 13 bases lay in between. The chain's CDR3 is CASSVNPRGMNTEAFF. In DNA, the CDR3 is TGTGCCAGCAGCGTAAATCCCAGGGGCATGAACACTGAAGCTTTCTTT.

The V gene is TRBV6-6, the J gene TRBJ1-4; 8 positions match TRBD1. Trimming removed 5 bases from V and 7 bases from J; junction bases left unmatched: 9. The germline gives CDR1 MNHNY, CDR2 SVGAGI (reference sequence). CDR3 length: 15 residues. The CDR3 region has the DNA TGTGCCAGCAGTACAGGGGGAGCAACGGGTGAAAAACTGTTTTTT. Translated, it gives CASSTGGATGEKLFF.

The chain uses TRBV9 and TRBJ1-2; TRBD1 matches at 7 bases. The CDR3 runs to 14 residues. Germline V lookup: CDR1 SGDLS, CDR2 YYNGEE. Losses at the gene ends were 2 bases for V and 0 bases for J; bases not matched to a gene: 1. The CDR3: CASSVTGANYGYTF. In DNA form, the CDR3 reads TGTGCCAGCAGCGTTACAGGGGCTAACTATGGCTACACCTTC.

V usage is TRBV9 and J usage is TRBJ2-1; D gene ambiguous. CDR1 and CDR2 from the germline V gene are SGDLS and YYNGEE. The CDR3 consists of 13 residues. Trimming removed 4 bases at V and 4 bases at J, with 9 bases between. The CDR3 DNA sequence: TGTGCCAGCAGCCTCCCGCGTTACAATGAGCAGTTCTTC. Its translation is CASSLPRYNEQFF.

The chain employs TRBV7-6 and TRBJ2-2, with 7 bases fitting TRBD1. CDR3 length equals 15 residues. Germline lookup yields CDR1 SGHVS and CDR2 FNYEAQ. V trimming: 5 bases; J trimming: 5 bases; junction bases outside the gene matches: 8. DNA for the CDR3: TGTGCCAGCAGCCGGGGACAGCCTCCAACCGGGGAGCTGTTTTTT. Encoded protein: CASSRGQPPTGELFF.

The J gene is TRBJ1-5, the V gene TRBV6-5; tentatively, D is TRBD1 (5 bases). This CDR3 spans 13 amino acids. Trimming removed 4 bases at V and 7 bases at J, with 11 bases between. From germline, CDR1 is MNHEY and CDR2 SVGAGI. The CDR3 spells CASSWRGGQPQHF. In nucleotides, the CDR3 is TGTGCCAGCAGTTGGCGTGGGGGGCAGCCCCAGCATTTT.

The chain joins TRBV21-1 to TRBJ2-7; TRBD2, as called in the table, went unchecked against the DNA. TRBV21-1 is a pseudogene locus. The CDR3 has 17 residues. This chain's CDR3 is CASSKGQRGGKHYEQYF. CDR3 coding DNA: TGTGCCAGCAGCAAAGGTCAGCGGGGGGGCAAACACTACGAGCAGTACTTC.

This clone has more than one count but fewer than ten. The chain employs TRBV5-1 and TRBJ2-1; D gene ambiguous. Germline CDR1 SGHRS, CDR2 YFSETQ. The V end lost 0 bases, the J end lost 9 bases, and 7 bases lay between the germline ends. CDR3 length equals 12 residues. In nucleotides, the CDR3 is TGCGCCAGCAGCTTGGCGGCTAGTGAGCAGTTCTTC. It codes for CASSLAASEQFF. The whole variable domain, remainder taken from reference TRBV5-1 and TRBJ2-1, is KAGVTQTPRYLIKTRGQQVTLSCSPISGHRSVSWYQQTPGQGLQFLFEYFSETQRNKGNFPGRFSGRQFSNSRSEMNVSTLELGDSALYLCASSLAASEQFFGPGTRLTVL.

The chain is built from TRBV25-1 and TRBJ1-6; 8 bases line up with TRBD1. The CDR3 length is 15 residues. The V gene's germline CDR1 is MGHDK and CDR2 SYGVNS. V trimming: 4 bases; J trimming: 7 bases; junction bases outside the gene matches: 6. CDR3 region: CASSGRQGANSPLHF. The CDR3 DNA sequence: TGTGCCAGCAGTGGTAGGCAGGGGGCAAATTCACCCCTCCACTTT.

The V gene is TRBV29-1, the J gene TRBJ1-2; 11 positions match TRBD1. V dropped 6 bases and J dropped 5; count of bases not matched to a gene: 8. CDR3 size: 14 residues. Per germline, CDR1 SQVTM and CDR2 ANQGSEA. In DNA form, the CDR3 reads TGCAGCGTAGGTTGGACAGGGGGCGTTTATGGCTACACCTTC. Translated, it gives CSVGWTGGVYGYTF.

This chain joins TRBV6-5 and TRBJ2-3; D perhaps matches TRBD2 (5 bases). This CDR3 is built from 16 residues. The V gene's germline CDR1 is MNHEY and CDR2 SVGAGI. V lost 0 bases, J lost 2 bases, and 12 bases lay in between. CDR3 in amino acids: CASSYSRSGNTDTQYF. CDR3 sequence (DNA): TGTGCCAGCAGTTACTCGAGAAGCGGCAACACAGATACGCAGTATTTT.

This clone has only a few counts. The V gene is TRBV29-1, the J gene TRBJ2-2, with a tentative D call TRBD2 (6 bases). The V gene lost 1 base and the J gene lost 6 bases, with 9 bases spanning the gap. The CDR3 runs to 13 residues. CDR1 is SQVTM and CDR2 is ANQGSEA in the germline V gene. The CDR3: CSVEGDLPGELFF. The CDR3 DNA reads TGCAGCGTTGAAGGGGACTTGCCCGGGGAGCTGTTTTTT.

The chain employs TRBV5-1 and TRBJ2-2; 14 nucleotides agree with TRBD2. CDR3 length: 16 amino acids. Trimming removed 4 bases from V and 4 bases from J; junction bases left unmatched: 3. Germline loops: CDR1 SGHRS, CDR2 YFSETQ. CDR3 nucleotides: TGCGCCAGCAGCGCCGGACTAGCGGGGGGCACCGGGGAGCTGTTTTTT. This encodes CASSAGLAGGTGELFF. Full variable domain (missing parts from reference TRBV5-1 and TRBJ2-2): KAGVTQTPRYLIKTRGQQVTLSCSPISGHRSVSWYQQTPGQGLQFLFEYFSETQRNKGNFPGRFSGRQFSNSRSEMNVSTLELGDSALYLCASSAGLAGGTGELFFGEGSRLTVL.

This clone was observed a single time. At one boundary the junction diverges from the germline segment, which might be a read error. V usage is TRBV6-1 and J usage is TRBJ1-5; tentative D call: TRBD1 (6 bases). Germline lookup yields CDR1 MNHNS and CDR2 SASEGT. This CDR3 has 14 amino acids. The CDR3 DNA is TGTGCCAGCAGCGAAGACAGGTCCAATCAGCCCCAGCATTTT. Translating it yields CASSEDRSNQPQHF.

The chain carries TRBV19 and TRBJ1-1; possibly TRBD1 for D (5 bases). Germline values: CDR1 LNHDA, CDR2 SQIVND (reference sequence). The V gene lost 7 bases and the J gene lost 3 bases, with 12 bases spanning the gap. This CDR3 spans 13 amino acids. CDR3 in amino acids: CASNAGLHTEAFF. In DNA form, the CDR3 reads TGTGCCAGTAACGCAGGGCTTCACACTGAAGCTTTCTTT.

The rearrangement uses TRBV28 and TRBJ2-3; D is possibly TRBD1 (5 bases). Trimming took 2 bases from V and 6 from J, leaving 12 bases between them. Germline CDR1 reads MDHEN; CDR2 reads SYDVKM. This CDR3 is built from 14 residues. The CDR3 region is CASSLRTRLDTQYF. The DNA of the CDR3 is TGTGCCAGCAGTTTAAGGACAAGGTTGGATACGCAGTATTTT.

This chain uses TRBV5-1 with TRBJ2-5; 13 bases are a match to TRBD2. CDR1 is SGHRS and CDR2 is YFSETQ in the germline V gene. There are 16 residues in the CDR3. The V and J ends lost 4 bases and 2 bases, in that order; junction bases with no gene match: 5. The CDR3 reads CASSLMTSGGQETQYF. The DNA for the CDR3 is TGCGCCAGCAGCCTAATGACTAGCGGGGGGCAAGAGACCCAGTACTTC.

The CDR3 is CASSYTSGGADTQYF. Here the CDR3 DNA reads TGTGCCAGCAGTTACACTAGCGGGGGGGCAGATACGCAGTATTTT. The V and J genes are TRBV6-5 and TRBJ2-3; 13 bases fit TRBD2. CDR1 is MNHEY, CDR2 SVGAGI, per germline. The CDR3 length is 15 residues. Unmatched junction bases numbered 0, after V lost 2 bases and J lost 4 bases.

The sample holds one count of this clone. This chain joins TRBV5-4 and TRBJ2-3; D possibly corresponds to TRBD1 (6 bases). Trimming removed 2 bases from V and 7 bases from J, with 11 bases in between. Germline V gene lookup returns CDR1 SGHNT and CDR2 YYREEE (reference sequence). This CDR3 is built from 13 residues. CDR3 in DNA: TGTGCCAGCAGCTTACAGGGTCCATATACGCAGTATTTT. Encoded protein: CASSLQGPYTQYF.

The genes are TRBV11-3 and TRBJ2-5, with D maybe TRBD2 (6 bases). The CDR3 loop spans 15 amino acids. Trimming stripped 0 bases from V and 4 bases from J, with 12 bases between. Germline V gene data show CDR1 as SGHNT and CDR2 as YENEEA. In nucleotides, the CDR3 is TGTGCCAGCAGCTTAGATCCGACTAGGGGAGAGACCCAGTACTTC. This codes for CASSLDPTRGETQYF.

This clone has just one count. The chain combines TRBV29-1 with TRBJ1-3; no firm D call. The CDR3 runs to 13 residues. Germline CDR1 SQVTM, CDR2 ANQGSEA. V shed 4 bases and J shed 2 bases, with 9 bases lying between them. In DNA, the CDR3 is TGCAGCGTTGTCACTGCCCCTGGAAACACCATATATTTT. Translated: CSVVTAPGNTIYF.